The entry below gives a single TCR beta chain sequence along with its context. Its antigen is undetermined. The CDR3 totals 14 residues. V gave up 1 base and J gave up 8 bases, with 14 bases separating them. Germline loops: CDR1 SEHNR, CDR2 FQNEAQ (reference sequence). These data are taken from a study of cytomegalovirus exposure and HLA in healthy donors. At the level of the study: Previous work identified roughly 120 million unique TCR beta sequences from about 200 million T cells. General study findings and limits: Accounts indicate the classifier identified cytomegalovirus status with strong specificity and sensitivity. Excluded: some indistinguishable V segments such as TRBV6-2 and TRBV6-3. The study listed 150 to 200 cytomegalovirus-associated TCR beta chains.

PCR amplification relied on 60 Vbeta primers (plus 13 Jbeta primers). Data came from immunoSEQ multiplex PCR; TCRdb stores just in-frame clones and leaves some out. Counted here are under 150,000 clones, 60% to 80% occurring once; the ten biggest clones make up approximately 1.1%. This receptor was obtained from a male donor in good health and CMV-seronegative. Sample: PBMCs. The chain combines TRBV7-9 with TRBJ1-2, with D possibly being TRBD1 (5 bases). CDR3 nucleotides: TGTGCCAGCAGCTTAGTACGGGACTTTGAGGGCTACACCTTC. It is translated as CASSLVRDFEGYTF.